The T cell receptor (beta chain) described here comes from a study of identical twins. TCRdb re-derived calls from the 5' RACE reads in MiXCR, one entry per CDR3 protein. The sample shows around 510,000 distinct CDR3 sequences, roughly an eighth of them seen only once. Germline V gene sequence: CDR1 SGHTA, CDR2 FQGNSA. CDR3 size: 14 residues. Trimming shortened V by 2 bases and J by 5 bases, and 12 bases separated the two germline ends. The same sample was also used in a study of yellow fever vaccine responses in identical twins.

The J gene is TRBJ1-1, the V gene TRBV7-2; D not resolved. The sequence was collected from a woman between 18 and 29 years old in good health. Sample: CD4+ T cells sorted from blood. The CDR3: CASSLSRGWTEAFF. The CDR3 nucleotides read TGTGCCAGCAGCTTAAGCCGAGGATGGACTGAAGCTTTCTTT.